The clone carrying this TCR beta chain was detected only a few times. Its antigen is currently unknown. The entry originates in a study of blood T cells in healthy people across ages. Healthy Caucasian individuals from Russia aged roughly 6 to 90 served as donors. Regarding the study as a whole: In older individuals, TCR beta diversity per million T cells was lower, falling roughly linearly with age. Long-lived donors had more naive CD4+ cells and higher diversity than aged donors.

Primed by a sample-barcoded 5' primer and a J-beta primer mix, a second PCR proceeded for about 6 to 12 cycles. Every individual sample yielded 2.5 million or more paired-end reads (each containing CDR3). Using its own MiXCR run on the 5' RACE reads, TCRdb lists one record per CDR3 protein. This sample has about 800,000 distinct CDR3 sequences, with nearly 60% found just once. The clonotype was recovered from a young man in good health. The sequenced sample consisted of blood.

The CDR3, as DNA: TGTGCCAGCAGCCGCCCTAGCGGGCCTGGTGAGCAGTTCTTC. Residues: CASSRPSGPGEQFF. The V gene is TRBV7-2, the J gene TRBJ2-1; 8 bases are a match to TRBD2. With 5 bases clipped from V and 9 bases from J, the junction kept 9 bases outside the gene matches. This CDR3 is 14 amino acids long. Germline CDR1 is SGHTA and CDR2 is FQGNSA.